The 31 T cell receptor beta chains below all came from one sample that was sequenced in a study of blood T cell repertoires in COVID-19. TCRdb keeps only in-frame clones here, not all; method: immunoSEQ multiplex PCR. The sample comprises some 270,000 clones, around nine tenths of which are singletons, and around 1.5% rests with the top ten. The sequenced material came from peripheral blood. These receptors came from a woman aged 55-70 years who had recovered from COVID-19.

The V call is TRBV5-4, the J call TRBJ2-2, with 10 bases identical to TRBD2. J was trimmed by 2 bases and V by 4 bases; bases with no gene match: 5. Germline CDR1 SGHNT, CDR2 YYREEE (reference sequence). The CDR3 extends over 16 amino acids. CDR3 nucleotides: TGTGCCAGCAGCCTCCGGACTAGCGGCAACACCGGGGAGCTGTTTTTT. This gives the protein CASSLRTSGNTGELFF. The whole variable domain, remainder taken from reference TRBV5-4 and TRBJ2-2, is ETGVTQSPTHLIKTRGQQVTLRCSSQSGHNTVSWYQQALGQGPQFIFQYYREEENGRGNFPPRFSGLQFPNYSSELNVNALELDDSALYLCASSLRTSGNTGELFFGEGSRLTVL.

This clone was counted only a few times. The gene calls are TRBV18 and TRBJ1-4; D uncertain. V shed 3 bases and J shed 8 bases, with 10 bases lying between them. Germline loops: CDR1 KGHSH, CDR2 LQKENI. The CDR3 spans 13 residues. For the CDR3, the DNA is TGTGCCAGCTCACCGAGACTAGGCGAAAAACTGTTTTTT. Its protein product is CASSPRLGEKLFF.

The genes are TRBV29-1 and TRBJ2-1, with TRBD2 matching over 16 bases. Germline CDR1 and CDR2: SQVTM and ANQGSEA. The ends lost 6 bases at V and 4 bases at J; junction bases unmatched: 9. There are 17 residues in the CDR3. CDR3: CSVFDLGLAGGYNEQFF. The CDR3 DNA reads TGCAGCGTGTTCGACCTGGGACTAGCGGGGGGGTACAATGAGCAGTTCTTC.

The V gene is TRBV6-1, the J gene TRBJ1-1; 9 bases map to TRBD1. The V and J ends lost 3 bases and 6 bases, in that order; junction bases with no gene match: 11. The CDR3 is 16 residues long. Germline V gives CDR1 MNHNS, CDR2 SASEGT. The CDR3: CASSDLGLQGASEAFF. DNA for the CDR3: TGTGCCAGCAGTGATCTGGGACTACAGGGGGCGTCTGAAGCTTTCTTT.

The chain carries TRBV7-9 and TRBJ2-2; no clear D. Germline V gene lookup returns CDR1 SEHNR and CDR2 FQNEAQ (reference sequence). V was clipped by 3 bases and J by 5 bases, with 4 bases between them. This CDR3 is 12 amino acids long. As DNA, the CDR3 is TGTGCCAGCAGCTTTCAGACCGGGGAGCTGTTTTTT. Its translation is CASSFQTGELFF.

The chain uses TRBV5-1 and TRBJ2-5; 14 bases are shared with TRBD2. From germline, CDR1 is SGHRS and CDR2 YFSETQ. V was pared by 4 bases and J by 5 bases, with 4 bases of the junction left unmatched. This CDR3 spans 15 amino acids. Here the CDR3 DNA reads TGCGCCAGCAGCCCCGGACTAGCGGGGGGTGAGACCCAGTACTTC. Protein: CASSPGLAGGETQYF.

This chain uses TRBV27 with TRBJ2-3; D unresolved. V lost 5 bases and J 1 base, leaving 16 bases between the germline ends. This CDR3 spans 16 amino acids. Germline CDR1 reads MNHEY; CDR2 reads SMNVEV (reference sequence). The CDR3 nucleotides are TGTGCCAGCAGTCTCCGACTTGACCGACGCACAGATACGCAGTATTTT. Its translation: CASSLRLDRRTDTQYF.

The chain recombines TRBV19 with TRBJ1-1, with D tentatively TRBD1 (5 bases). The V gene's germline CDR1 is LNHDA and CDR2 SQIVND (reference sequence). Between the trimmed V and J ends, which lost 5 bases and 9 bases, there was a span of 19 bases. The CDR3 runs to 14 residues. CDR3: CASSRSGDSGKAFF. The CDR3 coding sequence is TGTGCCAGTAGTCGGTCGGGGGATTCGGGGAAAGCTTTCTTT. Drawing the rest from reference TRBV19 and TRBJ1-1, the complete variable domain is DGGITQSPKYLFRKEGQNVTLSCEQNLNHDAMYWYRQDPGQGLRLIYYSQIVNDFQKGDIAEGYSVSREKKESFPLTVTSAQKNPTAFYLCASSRSGDSGKAFFGQGTRLTVV.

This clone came up once. The J gene is TRBJ1-5, the V gene TRBV15; D perhaps matches TRBD1 (5 bases). The CDR3 is made up of 15 amino acids. Germline lookup yields CDR1 LNHNV and CDR2 YYDKDF (reference sequence). V was pared by 1 base and J by 3 bases, with 10 bases between. The DNA of the CDR3 is TGTGCCACCAGCAGAGGGGGGGGAACCAATCAGCCCCAGCATTTT. Amino acids: CATSRGGGTNQPQHF. Combining the CDR3 with reference TRBV15 and TRBJ1-5 gives the whole variable domain DAMVIQNPRYQVTQFGKPVTLSCSQTLNHNVMYWYQQKSSQAPKLLFHYYDKDFNNEADTPDNFQSRRPNTSFCFLDIRSPGLGDTAMYLCATSRGGGTNQPQHFGDGTRLSIL.

The rearrangement joins TRBV21-1 to TRBJ2-5; no DNA check was done on the table's D call, TRBD2. TRBV21-1 is a pseudogene segment. CDR3 size: 19 residues. In DNA, the CDR3 is TGTGCCAGCAGCAAAAAAGAGAACCTTAGCGGGGGGGCGGCGGAGACCCAGTACTTC. Translating it yields CASSKKENLSGGAAETQYF.

The chain links TRBV27 to TRBJ2-3; 9 bases are shared with TRBD1. After removal of 5 bases from V and 3 bases from J, the junction contained 6 bases not matched to a gene. In germline, CDR1 is MNHEY, CDR2 SMNVEV (reference sequence). CDR3 length: 15 residues. The chain's CDR3 is CASSPWDRVTDTQYF. CDR3 in DNA: TGTGCCAGCAGTCCCTGGGACAGGGTAACAGATACGCAGTATTTT.

The V gene is TRBV3-1 (or the pseudogene TRBV3-2), the J gene TRBJ2-5; 11 nucleotides line up with TRBD2. Germline lookup yields CDR1 LGHDT and CDR2 YNNKEL (reference sequence). Trimming removed 8 bases from V and 0 bases from J; junction bases left unmatched: 5. This CDR3 is 15 amino acids long. The CDR3 spells CASQSSGGNQETQYF. The CDR3 bases are TGTGCCAGCCAATCTAGCGGGGGGAACCAAGAGACCCAGTACTTC.

J is TRBJ2-5 and V is TRBV5-4; D is perhaps TRBD1 (6 bases). In germline, CDR1 is SGHNT, CDR2 YYREEE (reference sequence). Trimming took 1 base from V and 4 from J, leaving 14 bases between them. The CDR3 length is 15 residues. The CDR3 is CASSLKRQGRETQYF. Written as DNA, the CDR3 is TGTGCCAGCAGCTTGAAAAGGCAGGGGAGAGAGACCCAGTACTTC.

The chain has TRBV25-1 and TRBJ1-1, with D unresolved. This CDR3 comprises 11 residues. Germline assignment: CDR1 MGHDK and CDR2 SYGVNS. V dropped 6 bases and J dropped 8 bases, with 10 bases sitting between them. The chain's CDR3 is CASSLSGEAFF. DNA of the CDR3: TGTGCCAGCAGCCTCTCCGGGGAAGCTTTCTTT.

The chain links TRBV5-4 to TRBJ2-2; D possibly corresponds to TRBD1 (6 bases). Germline CDR1 reads SGHNT; CDR2 reads YYREEE (reference sequence). This CDR3 contains 13 residues. The V end lost 4 bases, the J end lost 6 bases, and 10 bases lay between the germline ends. In nucleotides, the CDR3 is TGTGCCAGCAGCGCGGACAGCTCCGGGGAGCTGTTTTTT. It translates to CASSADSSGELFF.

The chain couples TRBV7-2 to TRBJ1-1; no definite D call. This CDR3 spans 14 amino acids. Germline CDR1 and CDR2: SGHTA and FQGNSA. V was shortened by 4 bases and J by 5 bases, with 14 bases between the two germline ends. CDR3 region: CASSSIPERTEAFF. CDR3 nucleotide sequence: TGTGCCAGCAGCTCCATTCCAGAGAGGACTGAAGCTTTCTTT.

The rearrangement links TRBV6-2 or TRBV6-3 to TRBJ1-1; D may be TRBD1 (6 bases). The V gene lost 4 bases and the J gene lost 3 bases, with 12 bases spanning the gap. The CDR3 contains 14 residues. Germline V CDR1 and CDR2: MNHEY, SVGEGT. For the CDR3, the DNA is TGTGCCAGCAGTTGGGGGCAGAGGGACACTGAAGCTTTCTTT. Translation: CASSWGQRDTEAFF.

The gene calls are TRBV6-6 and TRBJ1-3; possible D gene TRBD1, 5 bases. Germline CDR1 is MNHNY and CDR2 is SVGAGI (reference sequence). This CDR3 contains 14 residues. With 5 bases removed from V and 0 bases from J, the gap between germline ends came to 8 bases. Here the CDR3 DNA reads TGTGCCAGCAGTCGGGGCGACTCTGGAAACACCATATATTTT. Protein sequence: CASSRGDSGNTIYF.

The chain carries TRBV15 and TRBJ2-7; D might be TRBD1 (5 bases). There are 15 residues in the CDR3. V was trimmed by 0 bases and J by 3 bases, leaving 12 bases between them. CDR1 is LNHNV and CDR2 is YYDKDF in the germline V gene (reference sequence). The CDR3 reads CATSRDRAPGYEQYF. The CDR3 nucleotides are TGTGCCACCAGCAGAGACAGGGCCCCGGGCTACGAGCAGTACTTC.

This chain links TRBV7-8 with TRBJ2-1; D is uncertain. In germline, CDR1 is SGHVS, CDR2 FQNEAQ. V was clipped by 10 bases and J by 7 bases, with 11 bases between them. The length of the CDR3 is 11 residues. DNA of the CDR3: TGTGCCACCAAAACCGAGAATGAGCAGTTCTTC. This encodes CATKTENEQFF.

The V and J genes are TRBV18 and TRBJ1-5; D is undetermined. This CDR3 comprises 14 residues. Trimming cost V 2 bases and J 3 bases, with 8 bases left between them. Germline CDR1 is KGHSH and CDR2 is LQKENI. Written as DNA, the CDR3 is TGTGCCAGCTCACCATTGGCCGACAATCAGCCCCAGCATTTT. This translates into CASSPLADNQPQHF.

DNA for the CDR3: TGTGCCAGCAATAGGGGGCCAGATAGTGAGCAGTTCTTC. It specifies CASNRGPDSEQFF. This chain links TRBV6-6 with TRBJ2-1; 7 bases are shared with TRBD1. Germline CDR1 reads MNHNY; CDR2 reads SVGAGI (reference sequence). The CDR3 runs 13 residues. Trimming removed 7 bases from V and 9 bases from J; junction bases left unmatched: 9.

Here the CDR3 reads CASSLVGEFSPLHF. Written as DNA, the CDR3 is TGTGCCAGCAGCTTAGTAGGGGAATTCTCACCCCTCCACTTT. V and J are TRBV7-2 and TRBJ1-6, with TRBD1 as a possible D gene (5 bases). The CDR3 has 14 residues. Germline V gene lookup returns CDR1 SGHTA and CDR2 FQGNSA. The V end lost 1 base, the J end lost 10 bases, and 11 bases lay between the germline ends.

This sequence joins TRBV5-1 and TRBJ1-1; 11 positions agree with TRBD1. V dropped 3 bases and J dropped 11; count of bases not matched to a gene: 6. The CDR3 extends over 13 amino acids. Germline CDR1 reads SGHRS; CDR2 reads YFSETQ. The CDR3 sequence: CASSSGTGGKAFF. The CDR3 nucleotides read TGCGCCAGCAGCTCGGGGACAGGGGGTAAGGCTTTCTTT.

This rearrangement joins TRBV9 to TRBJ1-2, with D perhaps TRBD1 (6 bases). CDR3 length equals 14 residues. Germline loops: CDR1 SGDLS, CDR2 YYNGEE. V lost 1 base, J lost 4 bases, and 11 bases lay in between. The DNA of the CDR3 is TGTGCCAGCAGCGTAACAGGGCTGGGCTATGGCTACACCTTC. This translates into CASSVTGLGYGYTF.

The rearrangement uses TRBV7-3 and TRBJ1-1, with TRBD1 identical over 9 bases. V lost 2 bases to trimming and J lost 1 base; unmatched junction nucleotides: 5. Germline V gene data show CDR1 as SGHTA and CDR2 as FQGTGA. This CDR3 is 16 amino acids long. CDR3 DNA sequence: TGTGCCAGCAGCTTAGACCAGGGACAGGGGAACACTGAAGCTTTCTTT. It encodes CASSLDQGQGNTEAFF.

The V gene is TRBV2, the J gene TRBJ1-1; 9 bases are shared with TRBD1. This CDR3 region has 15 residues. Germline values: CDR1 SNHLY, CDR2 FYNNEI. J gave up 1 base and V 5 bases, and 5 bases lay outside the gene matches. The CDR3 nucleotides read TGTGCCAGCAGTTCCGACAGGGGGGCGAACACTGAAGCTTTCTTT. Protein product: CASSSDRGANTEAFF.

The V gene is TRBV6-4, the J gene TRBJ1-5; D perhaps matches TRBD1 (5 bases). The CDR3 runs to 12 residues. Germline CDR1 reads MRHNA; CDR2 reads SNTAGT. The germline V and J ends were trimmed by 7 bases and 11 bases, with 15 bases remaining between them. The CDR3 protein is CASKSIVGAQHF. The CDR3 DNA is TGTGCCAGCAAATCCATCGTAGGGGCCCAGCATTTT.

The V call is TRBV7-3, the J call TRBJ1-2, with 9 positions matching TRBD1. CDR1 is SGHTA, CDR2 FQGTGA, per germline. After removal of 0 bases from V and 4 bases from J, the junction contained 3 bases not matched to a gene. The CDR3 has 15 amino acids. The CDR3 loop is CASSLTGQGSYGYTF. Written as DNA, the CDR3 is TGTGCCAGCAGCTTAACGGGACAGGGATCCTATGGCTACACCTTC. The variable domain in full, with the rest retrieved from reference TRBV7-3 and TRBJ1-2, is GAGVSQTPSNKVTEKGKYVELRCDPISGHTALYWYRQSLGQGPEFLIYFQGTGAADDSGLPNDRFFAVRPEGSVSTLKIQRTERGDSAVYLCASSLTGQGSYGYTFGSGTRLTVV.

The chain employs TRBV10-3 and TRBJ2-7; D not resolved. Germline assignment: CDR1 ENHRY and CDR2 SYGVKD. Trimming removed 6 bases from V and 0 bases from J, with 15 bases in between. The CDR3 sequence is 15 residues long. The CDR3 bases are TGTGCCATCAGAATGACTGACTCGAGCTCCTACGAGCAGTACTTC. The encoded protein is CAIRMTDSSSYEQYF.

This sequence joins TRBV6-5 and TRBJ1-2, with a weak D call TRBD1 (5 bases). The CDR3 is 15 residues long. V was trimmed by 5 bases and J by 0 bases, leaving 13 bases between them. CDR1 and CDR2 from the germline V gene are MNHEY and SVGAGI. The CDR3 spells CASSTGFRANYGYTF. CDR3 coding DNA: TGTGCCAGCAGTACAGGTTTTCGGGCTAACTATGGCTACACCTTC.